What follows describes a single T cell receptor beta chain. Sequencing was performed with immunoSEQ multiplex PCR; in TCRdb, only in-frame clones are kept and a portion is missing. The sample includes 100,000 to 150,000 clones, roughly 92% of them seen just once. Germline CDR1 reads KGHSH; CDR2 reads LQKENI. The CDR3 has 14 residues. Trimming took 3 bases from V and 0 from J, leaving 5 bases between them. This sample was taken from a study of control samples from healthy donors and cancer patients. The rearrangement links TRBV18 to TRBJ1-4, with no clear D. The sample taken for sequencing was blood. This TCR came from a man aged 18-30 years in good health. CDR3 region: CASSPRSTNEKLFF. The CDR3 DNA follows: TGTGCCAGCTCACCCAGGTCAACTAATGAAAAACTGTTTTTT.